Following are 2 T cell receptor beta chains from one sample sequenced in a study of cytomegalovirus exposure and HLA in healthy donors. The repertoire was sequenced with immunoSEQ multiplex PCR; TCRdb's copy has only in-frame clones and lacks some. This table has about 260,000 clones, around 91% appearing once. What was sequenced was PBMCs. The receptors stem from a woman between 25 and 40 years old in good health and CMV-seronegative.

The genes are TRBV2 and TRBJ1-2; 7 bases are a match to TRBD1. The trim removed 4 bases at V and 3 bases at J, leaving 2 bases unmatched. The CDR3 has 13 amino acids. Germline values: CDR1 SNHLY, CDR2 FYNNEI. This chain's CDR3 is CASSAGQDYGYTF. CDR3 sequence (DNA): TGTGCCAGCAGTGCCGGACAGGACTATGGCTACACCTTC.

The J gene is TRBJ2-3, the V gene TRBV28, with 9 bases aligning to TRBD1. Germline lookup yields CDR1 MDHEN and CDR2 SYDVKM. There are 17 residues in the CDR3. Trimming at V came to 3 bases and at J to 2 bases, leaving 9 bases not matched to a gene. CDR3 bases: TGTGCCAGCAGTTTCCCGGGACAGGGTTTGTCCACAGATACGCAGTATTTT. Encoded protein: CASSFPGQGLSTDTQYF.